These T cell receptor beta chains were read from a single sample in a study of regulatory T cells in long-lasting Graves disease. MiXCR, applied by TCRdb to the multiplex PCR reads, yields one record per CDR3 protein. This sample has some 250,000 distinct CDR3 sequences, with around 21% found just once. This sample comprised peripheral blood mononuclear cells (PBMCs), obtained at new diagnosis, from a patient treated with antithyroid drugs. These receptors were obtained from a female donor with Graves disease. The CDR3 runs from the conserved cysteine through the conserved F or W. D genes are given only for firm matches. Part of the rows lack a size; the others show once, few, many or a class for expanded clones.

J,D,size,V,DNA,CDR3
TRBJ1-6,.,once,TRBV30,TGTGCCTGGAGCTCCGGGACGCAAAATTCACCCCTCCACTTT,CAWSSGTQNSPLHF
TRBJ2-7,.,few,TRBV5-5,TGTGCCAGCAGATGGGACGAAGGCGTCGGCTACGAGCAGTACTTC,CASRWDEGVGYEQYF
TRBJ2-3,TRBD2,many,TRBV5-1,TGTGCCAGCAGCTTAGCGGGGGGATGGGGATCTAGCACAGATACGCAGTATTTT,CASSLAGGWGSSTDTQYF
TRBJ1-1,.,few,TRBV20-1,TGCAGTGCTAGAAGCGGGTGGGACACTGAAGCTTTCTTT,CSARSGWDTEAFF
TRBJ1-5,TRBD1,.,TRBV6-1,TGTGCCAGCAGAGCCGGGACAGGGGTTAATCAGCCCCAGCATTTT,CASRAGTGVNQPQHF
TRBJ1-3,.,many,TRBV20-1,TGCAGTGCTAGAGGAGACAGTGATGGAAACACCATATATTTT,CSARGDSDGNTIYF
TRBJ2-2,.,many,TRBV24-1,TGTGCCACCGGAGTTGGGCAGAGGGGCACCGGGGAGCTGTTTTTT,CATGVGQRGTGELFF
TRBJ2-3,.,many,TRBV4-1,TGCGCCAGCAGTCCCGGCGGGAGCACAGATACGCAGTATTTT,CASSPGGSTDTQYF
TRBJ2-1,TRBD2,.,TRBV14,TGTGCCAGCAGCCACTGGACTAGCGGTTACAATGAGCAGTTCTTC,CASSHWTSGYNEQFF
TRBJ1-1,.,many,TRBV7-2,TGTGCCAGCAGCTTAGTGGGCGGGTACACTGAAGCTTTCTTT,CASSLVGGYTEAFF